This T cell receptor beta chain was captured by sequencing in a study of T cell changes during pregnancy in multiple sclerosis (dated by TCRdb to between 2019 and 2020). Study-level background: The study looked at changes in the T cell repertoire across pregnancy in women with multiple sclerosis.

Receptor libraries were prepared by the immunoSEQ multiplex PCR assay. Held by TCRdb, this immuneACCESS table contains in-frame sequences only and omits some clones. Under half of the omission traces to an unresolved V gene where checked; the cause of the rest is unknown. For this sample the table gives around 69,000 clones, of which approximately 90% were detected only once. The leading ten clones occupy roughly 1.2% of the sample. Concerning this clone: Its antigen has not been determined. No base qualities exist here, and no much larger clone lies one base off it.

The CDR3 sequence holds 18 residues, the cysteine and phenylalanine included. Only the CDR3 DNA is retained, 54 bases long and in frame from the first base. The source of this sequence is a female donor with multiple sclerosis, enrolled in a pregnancy study. This specimen consisted of peripheral blood, obtained in the third trimester of pregnancy. Recombination connected TRBV12-1 to TRBJ1-2; the table's D call of TRBD1 was not tested on the DNA. TRBV12-1 is shown as a pseudogene. The CDR3 corresponds to CASSGRQKTTGVRSGYTF. The nucleotides are TGTGCCAGCAGCGGACGCCAAAAGACGACAGGGGTGAGGAGTGGCTACACCTTC.